The 24 T cell receptor beta chains below were found in one sample sequenced in a study of CD8+ T cells in alopecia areata. Extracted from the samples, RNA was reverse transcribed into cDNA to serve as the sequencing template. Generated by immunoSEQ multiplex PCR, the TCRdb table keeps only in-frame clones and is missing some. This sample carries 130,000 or so clones, about 88% of them seen once, and the ten largest clones take roughly 13%. Specified treatment: oral pan-JAK inhibitor, 5-10 mg twice daily. The specimen was CD8+ T cells sorted from blood, collected at week 4, from a patient treated with tofacitinib. The receptors here all came from a human donor with alopecia areata.

J is TRBJ2-5 and V is TRBV27, with D perhaps matching TRBD2 (6 bases). CDR1 MNHEY and CDR2 SMNVEV come from the germline V gene (reference sequence). The CDR3 sequence is 14 residues long. The ends were cut back, 4 bases at V and 0 bases at J, with 9 bases in the middle. CDR3 region: CASSYGGYQETQYF. The CDR3 DNA is TGTGCCAGCAGTTATGGGGGGTACCAAGAGACCCAGTACTTC.

As for this clone: This could be a read error, since a much larger clone is one nucleotide away. The J gene is TRBJ2-3, the V gene TRBV6-8; 15 bases match TRBD2. J was trimmed by 4 bases and V by 5 bases; bases with no gene match: 1. Germline V gene data show CDR1 as MNHGY and CDR2 as SAAAGT. The CDR3 sequence is 15 residues long. The CDR3 loop reads CASSGLAGGPDTQYF. The CDR3 region has the DNA TGTGCCAGCAGTGGACTAGCGGGGGGGCCAGATACGCAGTATTTT.

This clone appeared a few times. The chain carries TRBV4-1 and TRBJ2-1; 10 bases match TRBD2. This CDR3 has 16 residues. CDR1 and CDR2 from the germline V gene are MGHRA and YSYEKL. Unmatched junction bases numbered 4, after V lost 0 bases and J lost 5 bases. For the CDR3, the DNA is TGCGCCAGCAGCCAAGAGGGCCTAGCGGGAGACAATGAGCAGTTCTTC. Protein sequence: CASSQEGLAGDNEQFF.

This chain uses TRBV9 with TRBJ2-3; D gene ambiguous. The CDR3 runs 13 residues. The germline V and J ends were trimmed by 3 bases and 3 bases, with 8 bases remaining between them. Germline V gene data show CDR1 as SGDLS and CDR2 as YYNGEE. CDR3 coding DNA: TGTGCCAGCAGCGCCCTCACTACAGATACGCAGTATTTT. Translating gives CASSALTTDTQYF. Supplemented by reference TRBV9 and TRBJ2-3, the full variable domain reads DSGVTQTPKHLITATGQRVTLRCSPRSGDLSVYWYQQSLDQGLQFLIQYYNGEERAKGNILERFSAQQFPDLHSELNLSSLELGDSALYFCASSALTTDTQYFGPGTRLTVL.

The chain combines TRBV29-1 with TRBJ2-1; D perhaps matches TRBD2 (5 bases). From germline, CDR1 is SQVTM and CDR2 ANQGSEA. CDR3 length: 14 residues. Trimming took off 4 bases at V and 2 bases at J, with 12 bases between the two ends. The CDR3 loop is CSVVVGVAYNEQFF. DNA for the CDR3: TGCAGCGTTGTTGTGGGAGTAGCCTACAATGAGCAGTTCTTC.

J is TRBJ2-1 and V is TRBV4-1; 9 positions match TRBD2. Germline-derived CDR1 and CDR2 are MGHRA and YSYEKL. The CDR3 totals 17 residues. Trimming at V came to 6 bases and at J to 2 bases, leaving 11 bases not matched to a gene. This CDR3 reads CASSLWRGGIPYNEQFF. The CDR3 region has the DNA TGCGCCAGCAGTCTCTGGCGGGGGGGGATACCCTACAATGAGCAGTTCTTC.

This chain connects TRBV13 to TRBJ1-1; D is possibly TRBD1 (5 bases). In germline, CDR1 is PRHDT, CDR2 FYEKMQ (reference sequence). V was trimmed by 6 bases and J by 6 bases, leaving 14 bases between them. The CDR3 sequence is 13 residues long. CDR3 loop: CASSLQGYAEAFF. The CDR3 DNA reads as TGTGCCAGCAGTCTTCAGGGTTACGCTGAAGCTTTCTTT.

The chain is built from TRBV10-3 and TRBJ2-4; the D is unclear. Trimming took off 3 bases at V and 0 bases at J, with 9 bases between the two ends. There are 15 residues in the CDR3. Germline V lookup: CDR1 ENHRY, CDR2 SYGVKD. CDR3 DNA sequence: TGTGCCATCAGTGATGGCAGGTTAGCCAAAAACATTCAGTACTTC. Translating gives CAISDGRLAKNIQYF.

CDR3 in amino acids: CASSLGGATEAFF. The CDR3 region has the DNA TGTGCCAGCAGTTTAGGAGGGGCCACTGAAGCTTTCTTT. The rearrangement joins TRBV27 to TRBJ1-1; maybe TRBD1 (5 bases). The V gene lost 2 bases and the J gene lost 4 bases, with 8 bases spanning the gap. The V gene's germline CDR1 is MNHEY and CDR2 SMNVEV (reference sequence). The CDR3 loop spans 13 amino acids.

The gene calls are TRBV4-1 and TRBJ2-1, with a weak D call TRBD2 (5 bases). The V end lost 1 base, the J end lost 7 bases, and 8 bases lay between the germline ends. Germline V gene sequence: CDR1 MGHRA, CDR2 YSYEKL. This CDR3 has 13 residues. The chain's CDR3 is CASSQGRHNEQFF. The CDR3 nucleotides are TGCGCCAGCAGCCAAGGGAGGCATAATGAGCAGTTCTTC.

V and J are TRBV29-1 and TRBJ1-2; D is ambiguous. V lost 6 bases and J 8 bases, leaving 13 bases between the germline ends. The CDR3 runs 11 residues. Germline V gene sequence: CDR1 SQVTM, CDR2 ANQGSEA. This chain's CDR3 is CSVRVEGGYTF. The CDR3, as DNA: TGCAGCGTCCGTGTGGAAGGGGGCTACACCTTC.

The V gene is TRBV29-1, the J gene TRBJ2-7, with 8 bases fitting TRBD2. The V and J ends lost 3 bases and 4 bases, in that order; junction bases with no gene match: 2. The CDR3 sequence is 12 residues long. Per germline, CDR1 SQVTM and CDR2 ANQGSEA. CDR3 amino acids: CSVDGGRYEQYF. The CDR3, as DNA: TGCAGCGTTGACGGCGGGAGGTACGAGCAGTACTTC.

This clone was counted a few times. The DNA for the CDR3 is TGTGCCAGCAGTGACAGTACAGATACGCAGTATTTT. Its protein product is CASSDSTDTQYF. The J gene is TRBJ2-3, the V gene TRBV2; no firm D call. CDR1 and CDR2 from the germline V gene are SNHLY and FYNNEI. The CDR3 is made up of 12 amino acids. V gave up 3 bases and J gave up 3 bases, with 4 bases separating them.

The rearrangement joins TRBV29-1 to TRBJ2-2; 7 bases line up with TRBD2. The CDR3 consists of 11 residues. Trimming cost V 6 bases and J 7 bases; bases outside gene matches: 2. Germline CDR1 and CDR2: SQVTM and ANQGSEA. CDR3 in DNA: TGCAGCGTCCCGGGGGGCGGGGAGCTGTTTTTT. Amino acids: CSVPGGGELFF.

This chain joins TRBV7-3 and TRBJ2-3, with 14 bases aligning to TRBD2. Germline V gives CDR1 SGHTA, CDR2 FQGTGA. The CDR3 is made up of 18 amino acids. Germline trimming cut 1 base from V and 4 bases from J; bases unmatched to any gene: 7. The CDR3 DNA sequence: TGTGCCAGCAGCTTAATTGGACTAGCGGGGGGCCGCGCAGATACGCAGTATTTT. The encoded protein is CASSLIGLAGGRADTQYF.

The chain employs TRBV30 and TRBJ2-3; possible D gene TRBD2, 5 bases. V was cut by 2 bases and J by 2 bases, with 14 bases left in between. The CDR3 consists of 15 residues. The germline V gene encodes CDR1 GTSNPN and CDR2 SVGIG (reference sequence). The DNA for the CDR3 is TGTGCCTGGAGTTCCTTAGCGAGCATCACAGATACGCAGTATTTT. Translating gives CAWSSLASITDTQYF.

The V call is TRBV7-2, the J call TRBJ2-1; D call uncertain. Germline V gives CDR1 SGHTA, CDR2 FQGNSA. The germline V and J ends were trimmed by 5 bases and 2 bases, with 10 bases remaining between them. The CDR3 covers 14 residues. DNA for the CDR3: TGTGCCAGCAGCCCAGTCGGCACCTACAATGAGCAGTTCTTC. Encoded protein: CASSPVGTYNEQFF. The entire variable domain, with the rest obtained from reference TRBV7-2 and TRBJ2-1, is as follows: GAGVSQSPSNKVTEKGKDVELRCDPISGHTALYWYRQSLGQGLEFLIYFQGNSAPDKSGLPSDRFSAERTGGSVSTLTIQRTQQEDSAVYLCASSPVGTYNEQFFGPGTRLTVL.

The J gene is TRBJ2-2, the V gene TRBV4-1, with D hard to call. CDR3 size: 14 residues. Germline V gene sequence: CDR1 MGHRA, CDR2 YSYEKL. Trimming stripped 1 base from V and 5 bases from J, with 8 bases between. For the CDR3, the DNA is TGCGCCAGCAGCCAAGCGTCTCTTACCGGGGAGCTGTTTTTT. Amino acid sequence: CASSQASLTGELFF.

This chain connects TRBV10-1 to TRBJ2-2, with 7 bases that match TRBD1. The germline CDR1 and CDR2 sequences are WNHNN and SYGVQD (reference sequence). With 5 bases clipped from V and 5 bases from J, the junction kept 2 bases outside the gene matches. This CDR3 comprises 13 residues. The DNA of the CDR3 is TGCGCCAGCAGTTACAGGGGAACCGGGGAGCTGTTTTTT. Amino acids: CASSYRGTGELFF.

The V call is TRBV30, the J call TRBJ1-4; 12 bases align to TRBD1. The germline V gene has CDR1 GTSNPN and CDR2 SVGIG (reference sequence). The CDR3 extends over 16 amino acids. V trimming: 2 bases; J trimming: 8 bases; junction bases outside the gene matches: 9. The CDR3: CAWSLGQGARGEKLFF. CDR3 nucleotide sequence: TGTGCCTGGAGTCTGGGACAGGGGGCTCGAGGAGAAAAACTGTTTTTT.

V is TRBV5-1 and J is TRBJ1-5; D ambiguous. Germline values: CDR1 SGHRS, CDR2 YFSETQ. The CDR3 runs 18 residues. Trimming removed 3 bases at V and 8 bases at J, with 27 bases between. CDR3 region: CASSYPERAALYREPQHF. The CDR3 DNA sequence: TGCGCCAGCAGCTATCCCGAACGGGCCGCGCTTTATAGGGAGCCCCAGCATTTT.

The chain combines TRBV6-5 with TRBJ2-1, with D possibly TRBD1 on 5 matching bases. From germline, CDR1 is MNHEY and CDR2 SVGAGI. The CDR3 consists of 14 residues. The V and J ends lost 7 bases and 6 bases respectively, with 16 bases between them. CDR3 loop: CASIMGPGSNEQFF. The CDR3 nucleotides are TGTGCCAGCATTATGGGGCCTGGAAGCAATGAGCAGTTCTTC.

The genes are TRBV6-5 and TRBJ1-2; 11 nucleotides agree with TRBD1. The trim removed 6 bases at V and 3 bases at J, leaving 3 bases unmatched. CDR3 length equals 14 residues. Germline V lookup: CDR1 MNHEY, CDR2 SVGAGI. The CDR3 DNA reads as TGTGCCAGCAGCGGGACAGGGGGGGACTATGGCTACACCTTC. Protein product: CASSGTGGDYGYTF.

This clone was recorded a few times. The chain combines TRBV29-1 with TRBJ2-5; 9 bases map to TRBD2. This CDR3 comprises 17 residues. The germline gives CDR1 SQVTM, CDR2 ANQGSEA. Losses at the gene ends were 2 bases for V and 4 bases for J; bases not matched to a gene: 14. The chain's CDR3 is CSVELVGVAGVRETQYF. Here the CDR3 DNA reads TGCAGCGTTGAATTGGTGGGGGTAGCGGGAGTGAGAGAGACCCAGTACTTC.